Listed here are 22 T cell receptor beta chains from one sample, sequenced in a study of shared clonotypes between healthy human individuals. The protocol was immunoSEQ multiplex PCR, while the TCRdb copy is restricted to in-frame clones and leaves out a portion. The table shows roughly 2,300,000 clones, with under 95% occurring only once. The sequencing input was naive CD4+ T cells from PBMCs. Sample subset: CD45RA+ positively selected. These receptors came from a young man in good health. Some clones in this sample may be carry-over from other donors' samples.

Of note for this clone: This specimen includes other DNA sequences encoding the same CDR3. DNA of the CDR3: TGTGCCAGCTCACCCACAGGGATCAATCAGCCCCAGCATTTT. Protein sequence: CASSPTGINQPQHF. The chain carries TRBV18 and TRBJ1-5; tentative D call: TRBD1 (6 bases). The germline V gene has CDR1 KGHSH and CDR2 LQKENI. CDR3 length: 14 amino acids. V lost 3 bases to trimming and J lost 3 bases, with 9 bases between them. Filled out from reference TRBV18 and TRBJ1-5, the complete variable domain reads NAGVMQNPRHLVRRRGQEARLRCSPMKGHSHVYWYRQLPEEGLKFMVYLQKENIIDESGMPKERFSAEFPKEGPSILRIQQVVRGDSAAYFCASSPTGINQPQHFGDGTRLSIL.

Here the CDR3 DNA reads TGTGCCAGCAGCTTTGGGGACCCGGGACAGGGTTATCCCCTCCACTTT. This encodes CASSFGDPGQGYPLHF. The chain is built from TRBV7-6 and TRBJ1-6; TRBD1 matches 9 bases. The ends lost 3 bases at V and 13 bases at J; junction bases unmatched: 13. Germline V gives CDR1 SGHVS, CDR2 FNYEAQ. This CDR3 is built from 16 residues. Complete variable domain (other parts from reference TRBV7-6 and TRBJ1-6): GAGVSQSPRYKVTKRGQDVALRCDPISGHVSLYWYRQALGQGPEFLTYFNYEAQQDKSGLPNDRFSAERPEGSISTLTIQRTEQRDSAMYRCASSFGDPGQGYPLHFGNGTRLTVT.

CDR3 DNA: TGTGCCAGCAGCGCGCAAAGATCTAGCACAGATACGCAGTATTTT. Protein product: CASSAQRSSTDTQYF. The gene calls are TRBV7-9 and TRBJ2-3; D is uncertain. Germline V gives CDR1 SEHNR, CDR2 FQNEAQ (reference sequence). The CDR3 is 15 amino acids. The V and J ends lost 5 bases and 0 bases respectively, with 12 bases between them.

The DNA for the CDR3 is TGTGCCAGCAATAGGGAACAGGGGAACACTGAAGCTTTCTTT. Translating gives CASNREQGNTEAFF. This chain connects TRBV2 to TRBJ1-1; D perhaps matches TRBD1 (6 bases). Looked up from germline, CDR1 is SNHLY and CDR2 is FYNNEI. V was clipped by 7 bases and J by 1 base, with 13 bases between them. The CDR3 is 14 residues long.

The chain is built from TRBV6-1 and TRBJ1-2, with D possibly matching TRBD1 (6 bases). This CDR3 comprises 13 residues. In germline, CDR1 is MNHNS, CDR2 SASEGT. The V end was cut by 5 bases, the J end by 8 bases, with 15 bases between. CDR3 bases: TGTGCCAGCAGTATATACAGGGTATACGGCTACACCTTC. It encodes CASSIYRVYGYTF.

This clone appeared once. The rearrangement links TRBV10-3 to TRBJ2-5, with 7 positions matching TRBD1. Germline loops: CDR1 ENHRY, CDR2 SYGVKD. Unmatched junction bases numbered 3, after V lost 4 bases and J lost 4 bases. The CDR3 runs 13 residues. In nucleotides, the CDR3 is TGTGCCATCAGTGTGACAGGGAGAGAGACCCAGTACTTC. Protein sequence: CAISVTGRETQYF.

This chain joins TRBV28 and TRBJ1-1; D uncertain. Germline CDR1 MDHEN, CDR2 SYDVKM. The CDR3 covers 13 residues. The V end lost 6 bases, the J end lost 3 bases, and 11 bases lay between the germline ends. The CDR3 sequence: CASSRPEDTEAFF. For the CDR3, the DNA is TGTGCCAGCAGCCGCCCGGAGGACACTGAAGCTTTCTTT.

The rearrangement links TRBV4-3 to TRBJ2-5; 7 bases map to TRBD1. The germline gives CDR1 LGHNA, CDR2 YSLEER. This CDR3 spans 14 amino acids. J lost 4 bases, V lost 4 bases, and 6 bases had no gene match. The DNA of the CDR3 is TGCGCCAGCAGCCGGGGGACAGCTGGAGAGACCCAGTACTTC. Protein product: CASSRGTAGETQYF.

The chain combines TRBV11-3 with TRBJ1-1, with a weak D call TRBD1 (5 bases). V lost 5 bases to trimming and J lost 1 base, with 8 bases between them. In germline, CDR1 is SGHNT, CDR2 YENEEA. This CDR3 is built from 13 residues. The CDR3 here is CASSIRENTEAFF. Here the CDR3 DNA reads TGTGCCAGCAGCATCAGGGAGAACACTGAAGCTTTCTTT.

The rearrangement joins TRBV7-9 to TRBJ2-3, with D perhaps matching TRBD1 (7 bases). Trimming cost V 5 bases and J 3 bases, with 21 bases left between them. The CDR3 totals 17 residues. CDR1 is SEHNR and CDR2 is FQNEAQ in the germline V gene (reference sequence). CDR3 bases: TGTGCCAGCAGCCCAGTGGGGGGCAGGGGGAGTACAGATACGCAGTATTTT. It codes for CASSPVGGRGSTDTQYF.

The rearrangement joins TRBV5-8 to TRBJ2-7, with D unclear. The V gene lost 2 bases and the J gene lost 8 bases, with 14 bases spanning the gap. There are 13 residues in the CDR3. Per germline, CDR1 SGHTS and CDR2 YDEGEE. The CDR3 region is CASSFRASGQQYF. CDR3 bases: TGTGCCAGCAGCTTTCGAGCCTCCGGTCAGCAGTACTTC.

This rearrangement joins TRBV5-1 to TRBJ2-3, with a possible D match to TRBD2 (6 bases). Germline CDR1 SGHRS, CDR2 YFSETQ. This CDR3 is 14 amino acids long. V lost 6 bases and J lost 5, with 16 bases in between. CDR3: CASTVTRGRDTQYF. The CDR3 DNA follows: TGCGCCAGCACCGTTACACGGGGGAGAGATACGCAGTATTTT.

The rearrangement uses TRBV19 and TRBJ2-7; tentative D call: TRBD1 (7 bases). Trimming removed 5 bases from V and 13 bases from J, with 24 bases in between. Per the germline V gene, CDR1 is LNHDA and CDR2 is SQIVND (reference sequence). The CDR3 has 14 amino acids. Written as DNA, the CDR3 is TGTGCCAGTAGTTTATCCAGGAGGGGGCATTCTCTCTACTTC. Protein product: CASSLSRRGHSLYF. The whole variable domain, remainder taken from reference TRBV19 and TRBJ2-7, is DGGITQSPKYLFRKEGQNVTLSCEQNLNHDAMYWYRQDPGQGLRLIYYSQIVNDFQKGDIAEGYSVSREKKESFPLTVTSAQKNPTAFYLCASSLSRRGHSLYFGPGTRLTVT.

This chain uses TRBV28 with TRBJ1-3; D not resolved. The CDR3 totals 16 residues. In germline, CDR1 is MDHEN, CDR2 SYDVKM. V dropped 5 bases and J dropped 0 bases, with 14 bases sitting between them. Here the CDR3 reads CASSSRTWGSGNTIYF. CDR3 nucleotides: TGTGCCAGCAGTAGTAGGACCTGGGGCTCTGGAAACACCATATATTTT.

J is TRBJ1-1 and V is TRBV9; no clear D. The CDR3 length is 13 residues. Germline CDR1 SGDLS, CDR2 YYNGEE. V shed 4 bases and J shed 4 bases, with 11 bases lying between them. The DNA for the CDR3 is TGTGCCAGCAGCACAACTCCGAGCACTGAAGCTTTCTTT. Protein: CASSTTPSTEAFF.

This clone was recorded a few times. The sample has other DNA sequences that encode this CDR3 too. This chain links TRBV6-5 with TRBJ1-1; D is undetermined. The CDR3 consists of 13 residues. Trimming pared 2 bases from V and 0 bases from J, leaving 4 bases between. In germline, CDR1 is MNHEY, CDR2 SVGAGI. This chain's CDR3 is CASSYIVNTEAFF. The CDR3 DNA is TGTGCCAGCAGTTACATAGTGAACACTGAAGCTTTCTTT.

The J gene is TRBJ1-4, the V gene TRBV4-1, with a tentative D call TRBD1 (6 bases). Germline V gene data show CDR1 as MGHRA and CDR2 as YSYEKL. The V gene lost 6 bases and the J gene lost 1 base, with 18 bases spanning the gap. The CDR3 consists of 17 residues. The CDR3 DNA follows: TGCGCCAGCAGTCCCAGGGGCCTACTGTTAACTAATGAAAAACTGTTTTTT. Amino acids: CASSPRGLLLTNEKLFF.

The chain combines TRBV7-2 with TRBJ2-3; the match to TRBD2 covers 12 bases. The trim removed 5 bases at V and 2 bases at J, leaving 8 bases unmatched. Germline V lookup: CDR1 SGHTA, CDR2 FQGNSA. CDR3 size: 17 residues. CDR3 nucleotides: TGTGCCAGCAGCCGCACCCGACTAGCGGGAGCCACAGATACGCAGTATTTT. Translation: CASSRTRLAGATDTQYF.

The chain uses TRBV9 and TRBJ2-5, with 7 bases lining up with TRBD2. Trimming at V came to 0 bases and at J to 3 bases, leaving 8 bases not matched to a gene. The CDR3 contains 16 residues. CDR1 SGDLS and CDR2 YYNGEE come from the germline V gene. The CDR3 protein is CASSVVGGREEETQYF. In nucleotides, the CDR3 is TGTGCCAGCAGCGTAGTGGGAGGGAGGGAGGAAGAGACCCAGTACTTC.

This clone was found once. V gene TRBV30 combines with J gene TRBJ2-7; possibly TRBD2 for D (7 bases). The CDR3 consists of 13 residues. Germline V gene data show CDR1 as GTSNPN and CDR2 as SVGIG (reference sequence). V gave up 3 bases and J gave up 2 bases, with 11 bases separating them. The CDR3 reads CAWRKGGPYEQYF. The CDR3 nucleotides are TGTGCCTGGAGGAAGGGGGGGCCCTACGAGCAGTACTTC.

V gene TRBV28 combines with J gene TRBJ2-7, with D possibly TRBD2 on 7 matching bases. Trimming left V 7 bases short and J 7 bases short, with 20 bases between. This CDR3 contains 14 residues. The germline CDR1 and CDR2 sequences are MDHEN and SYDVKM. The CDR3: CASTIYGGAKEQYF. The CDR3 nucleotides are TGTGCCAGCACAATATATGGGGGGGCTAAGGAGCAGTACTTC.

In the case of this clone: This sample also contains other DNA sequences that code for the same CDR3. The chain employs TRBV18 and TRBJ1-5, with TRBD1 as a possible D gene (6 bases). V was cut by 3 bases and J by 3 bases, with 12 bases left in between. Per the germline V gene, CDR1 is KGHSH and CDR2 is LQKENI. This CDR3 has 15 residues. This chain's CDR3 is CASSPATGNNQPQHF. The DNA for the CDR3 is TGTGCCAGCTCACCCGCGACAGGTAACAATCAGCCCCAGCATTTT.